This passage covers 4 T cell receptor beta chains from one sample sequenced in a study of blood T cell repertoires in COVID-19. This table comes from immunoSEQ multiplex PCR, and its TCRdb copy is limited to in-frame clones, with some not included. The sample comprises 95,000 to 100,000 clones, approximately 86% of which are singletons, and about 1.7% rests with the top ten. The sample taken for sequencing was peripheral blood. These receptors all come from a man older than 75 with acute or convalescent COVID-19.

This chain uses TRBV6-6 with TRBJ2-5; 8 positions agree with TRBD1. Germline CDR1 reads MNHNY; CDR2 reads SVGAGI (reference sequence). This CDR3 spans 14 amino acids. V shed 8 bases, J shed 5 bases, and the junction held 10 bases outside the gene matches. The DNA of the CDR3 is TGTGCCAGCTGGGGACAGGCCCCCGGGGAGACCCAGTACTTC. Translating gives CASWGQAPGETQYF.

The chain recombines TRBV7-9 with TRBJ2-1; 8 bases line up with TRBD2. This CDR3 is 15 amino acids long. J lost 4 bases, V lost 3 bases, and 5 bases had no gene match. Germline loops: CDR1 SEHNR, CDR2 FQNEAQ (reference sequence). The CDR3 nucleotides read TGTGCCAGCAGCTTTCTCCGGGGGGGATACAATGAGCAGTTCTTC. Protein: CASSFLRGGYNEQFF.

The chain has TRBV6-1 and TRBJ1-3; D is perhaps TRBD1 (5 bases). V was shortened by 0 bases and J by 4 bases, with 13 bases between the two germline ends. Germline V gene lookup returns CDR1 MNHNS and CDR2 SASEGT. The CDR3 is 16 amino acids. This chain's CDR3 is CASSEAAQGSGNTIYF. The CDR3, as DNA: TGTGCCAGCAGTGAAGCGGCCCAGGGTTCCGGAAACACCATATATTTT.

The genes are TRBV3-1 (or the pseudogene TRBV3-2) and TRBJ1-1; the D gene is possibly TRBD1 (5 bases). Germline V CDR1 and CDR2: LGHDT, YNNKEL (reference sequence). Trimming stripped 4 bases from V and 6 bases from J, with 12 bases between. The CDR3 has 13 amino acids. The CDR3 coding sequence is TGTGCCAGCAGCCGGAACAGGAAAGCTGAAGCTTTCTTT. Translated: CASSRNRKAEAFF.